A single sample gave rise to the 20 T cell receptor beta chains below, sequenced in a study of human T cells and chemical hapten exposure. Sample time point: patch test 1, 2 weeks after DPC sensitization. Treatment reported: therapeutic diphenylcyclopropenone sensitization with weekly scalp DPC. Unseparated into fractions, whole blood served as the source from which total RNA was extracted. TCRdb re-analysed the RACE reads in MiXCR, keeping a single row per CDR3 protein. The sample lists some 52,000 distinct CDR3 sequences; about 10% were seen once. The sequences come from whole blood, collected in connection with sensitization to the hapten diphenylcyclopropenone (DPC). The receptors come from a woman between 35 and 50 years old with alopecia areata. Some clones in this sample may be carry-over from other donors' samples.

The CDR3 sequence is CASSLQQRGAKNIQYF. As DNA, the CDR3 is TGCGCCAGCAGCCTTCAACAGAGGGGGGCCAAAAACATTCAGTACTTC. The rearrangement links TRBV4-1 to TRBJ2-4; D might be TRBD1 (6 bases). The CDR3 sequence is 16 residues long. Trimming left V 4 bases short and J 1 base short, with 14 bases between. Germline V lookup: CDR1 MGHRA, CDR2 YSYEKL.

The chain joins TRBV20-1 to TRBJ2-7; D gene unclear. The length of the CDR3 is 13 residues. Germline V lookup: CDR1 DFQATT, CDR2 SNEGSKA (reference sequence). The V end lost 3 bases, the J end lost 0 bases, and 9 bases lay between the germline ends. The CDR3 DNA reads as TGCAGTGCTAGTCCCGCTAGCTCCTACGAGCAGTACTTC. It yields the protein CSASPASSYEQYF.

This clonotype was counted between two and nine times. The chain has TRBV29-1 and TRBJ2-7, with D tentatively TRBD2 (5 bases). Germline CDR1 is SQVTM and CDR2 is ANQGSEA. The CDR3 loop spans 14 amino acids. V was clipped by 1 base and J by 4 bases, with 14 bases between them. The CDR3 spells CSVEGGSDVYEQYF. Written as DNA, the CDR3 is TGCAGCGTTGAAGGGGGTAGCGACGTTTACGAGCAGTACTTC.

This clonotype was counted only a few times. The chain employs TRBV28 and TRBJ2-7, with D perhaps given as TRBD1 or TRBD2 (5 bases each). The germline V gene has CDR1 MDHEN and CDR2 SYDVKM. The CDR3 totals 11 residues. V was pared by 6 bases and J by 12 bases, with 15 bases between. CDR3 nucleotides: TGTGCCAGCAGAGCCCGGGACCGGCCGTACTTC. This sequence encodes CASRARDRPYF.

J is TRBJ1-2 and V is TRBV7-6, with D possibly being TRBD1 (5 bases). V gave up 4 bases and J gave up 5 bases, with 17 bases separating them. Germline values: CDR1 SGHVS, CDR2 FNYEAQ. The CDR3 runs to 15 residues. The CDR3 region is CASSSTANTGYGYTF. The CDR3 nucleotides read TGTGCCAGCAGCTCCACCGCAAATACAGGATATGGCTACACCTTC.

This chain joins TRBV5-6 and TRBJ2-1, with 7 bases lining up with TRBD2. Looked up from germline, CDR1 is SGHDT and CDR2 is YYEEEE. Trimming took 4 bases from V and 9 from J; bases not matched to a gene: 10. CDR3 size: 14 residues. The CDR3 coding sequence is TGTGCCAGCAGCCCAGGACTAGGGCGCAGTGAGCAGTTCTTC. Translation: CASSPGLGRSEQFF.

This chain uses TRBV27 with TRBJ1-6, with D possibly matching TRBD1 (5 bases). The germline gives CDR1 MNHEY, CDR2 SMNVEV (reference sequence). This CDR3 region has 14 residues. V was pared by 4 bases and J by 5 bases, with 9 bases between. This chain's CDR3 is CASSWDGNNSPLHF. DNA for the CDR3: TGTGCCAGCAGTTGGGACGGAAATAATTCACCCCTCCACTTT.

This chain links TRBV5-1 with TRBJ2-1; the match to TRBD1 covers 8 bases. CDR1 and CDR2 from the germline V gene are SGHRS and YFSETQ. This CDR3 is 15 amino acids long. V was clipped by 5 bases and J by 3 bases; unmatched bases: 7. In DNA, the CDR3 is TGCGCCAGCAGATCCGGGACAGGCCTCTACAATGAGCAGTTCTTC. Translating it yields CASRSGTGLYNEQFF.

J is TRBJ2-5 and V is TRBV29-1; D is undetermined. Germline loops: CDR1 SQVTM, CDR2 ANQGSEA. The CDR3 loop spans 11 amino acids. Trimming cost V 8 bases and J 0 bases, with 7 bases left between them. The CDR3 bases are TGCAGCCCGGTGTACCAAGAGACCCAGTACTTC. Protein product: CSPVYQETQYF.

Many counts were recorded for this clonotype. The chain uses TRBV11-2 and TRBJ2-1; 10 bases fit TRBD2. The germline V gene encodes CDR1 SGHAT and CDR2 FQNNGV. With 4 bases clipped from V and 4 bases from J, the junction kept 13 bases outside the gene matches. The CDR3 contains 18 residues. This CDR3 reads CASSSSEPGLAYYNEQFF. CDR3 DNA: TGTGCCAGCAGCTCTTCAGAACCGGGACTAGCGTATTACAATGAGCAGTTCTTC.

This clonotype was recorded at least ten times. The chain recombines TRBV7-8 with TRBJ2-7, with 7 bases fitting TRBD2. Germline V gene sequence: CDR1 SGHVS, CDR2 FQNEAQ. With 1 base clipped from V and 2 bases from J, the junction kept 5 bases outside the gene matches. The CDR3 loop spans 15 amino acids. CDR3 sequence: CASSLVLAAPYEQYF. CDR3 nucleotide sequence: TGTGCCAGCAGCTTAGTTCTAGCGGCCCCCTACGAGCAGTACTTC.

In nucleotides, the CDR3 is TGCGCCAGCAGCACCGGGACAGGGGTGGGTCAGCCCCAGCATTTT. This translates into CASSTGTGVGQPQHF. The chain employs TRBV5-1 and TRBJ1-5; 10 nucleotides match TRBD1. The germline V gene has CDR1 SGHRS and CDR2 YFSETQ. Trimming removed 4 bases from V and 6 bases from J; junction bases left unmatched: 7. The CDR3 has 15 residues.

This clonotype was detected only a few times. The chain uses TRBV19 and TRBJ2-1; D is perhaps TRBD1 (6 bases). Deletions cut 4 bases from V and 1 base from J, with 14 bases between. CDR1 is LNHDA and CDR2 is SQIVND in the germline V gene (reference sequence). CDR3 length: 16 amino acids. Here the CDR3 DNA reads TGTGCCAGTAGTAAGACAGGAGGTATATCCTACAATGAGCAGTTCTTC. Encoded protein: CASSKTGGISYNEQFF.

The CDR3 loop is CASSPLAGGHQETQYF. The CDR3 coding sequence is TGTGCCAGCTCACCTCTAGCGGGGGGGCACCAAGAGACCCAGTACTTC. The V and J genes are TRBV18 and TRBJ2-5, with 12 nucleotides matching TRBD2. Per germline, CDR1 KGHSH and CDR2 LQKENI. V shed 3 bases and J 0 bases; nucleotides not matched to a gene: 2. CDR3 length: 16 amino acids.

This clonotype was seen only a few times. The rearrangement uses TRBV12-3 or TRBV12-4 and TRBJ2-4; D is perhaps TRBD1 (5 bases). The length of the CDR3 is 11 residues. Trimming stripped 5 bases from V and 12 bases from J, with 11 bases between. CDR3 DNA sequence: TGTGCCAGCAGTACAGGTGGGGATCAGTACTTC. This translates into CASSTGGDQYF.

This clonotype showed up many times. The chain carries TRBV11-3 and TRBJ2-1, with no clear D. The germline CDR1 and CDR2 sequences are SGHNT and YENEEA. Trimming took off 1 base at V and 12 bases at J, with 10 bases between the two ends. The CDR3 consists of 12 residues. The CDR3 DNA follows: TGTGCCAGCAGCTTAGGACGCCCTCGGCAGTTCTTC. The encoded protein is CASSLGRPRQFF. Using reference TRBV11-3 and TRBJ2-1 for the parts outside the CDR3, the full variable domain is EAGVVQSPRYKIIEKKQPVAFWCNPISGHNTLYWYLQNLGQGPELLIRYENEEAVDDSQLPKDRFSAERLKGVDSTLKIQPAELGDSAVYLCASSLGRPRQFFGPGTRLTVL.

This clonotype occurred a few times. The chain combines TRBV20-1 with TRBJ2-1; D is possibly TRBD2 (6 bases). Deletions cut 0 bases from V and 9 bases from J, with 9 bases between. Looked up from germline, CDR1 is DFQATT and CDR2 is SNEGSKA (reference sequence). The CDR3 has 12 amino acids. CDR3 region: CSAREGGIEQFF. CDR3 nucleotides: TGCAGTGCTAGAGAGGGGGGAATTGAGCAGTTCTTC.

This clonotype was picked up many times. This chain joins TRBV28 and TRBJ1-4; tentatively, D is TRBD1 (5 bases). CDR3 size: 11 residues. Germline V gives CDR1 MDHEN, CDR2 SYDVKM. The V and J ends lost 8 bases and 8 bases respectively, with 9 bases between them. The CDR3 bases are TGTGCCAGCGGGCGGGGGGAAAAACTGTTTTTT. It encodes CASGRGEKLFF. Full variable domain (missing parts from reference TRBV28 and TRBJ1-4): DVKVTQSSRYLVKRTGEKVFLECVQDMDHENMFWYRQDPGLGLRLIYFSYDVKMKEKGDIPEGYSVSREKKERFSLILESASTNQTSMYLCASGRGEKLFFGSGTQLSVL.

This clonotype appeared many times. The rearrangement joins TRBV12-3 or TRBV12-4 to TRBJ2-1, with 13 bases lining up with TRBD2. CDR3 length: 17 amino acids. V was pared by 7 bases and J by 8 bases, with 14 bases of the junction left unmatched. The CDR3 region has the DNA TGTGCCAGCACCCCGACCGGGGGACTAGCGGGGCGGTATGAGCAGTTCTTC. Amino acid sequence: CASTPTGGLAGRYEQFF.

This clonotype came up a few times. The chain has TRBV2 and TRBJ1-1, with D perhaps TRBD1 (6 bases). Germline assignment: CDR1 SNHLY and CDR2 FYNNEI. This CDR3 has 15 residues. The V and J ends lost 6 bases and 0 bases respectively, with 14 bases between them. The CDR3 loop reads CASRNSGVLNTEAFF. The CDR3 DNA sequence: TGTGCCAGCAGAAACTCAGGGGTTCTGAACACTGAAGCTTTCTTT.